A single sample is the source of the 14 T cell receptor beta chains below, sequenced in a study of blood T cell repertoires in COVID-19. Sequencing used immunoSEQ multiplex PCR; TCRdb keeps in-frame clones, though not all of them. Of 350,000 to 400,000 clones listed, roughly nine tenths are singletons. The sequencing input was peripheral blood. These TCRs come from a woman aged 25-40 years with COVID-19, enrolled during active disease.

This clone was counted between two and nine times. This chain uses TRBV13 with TRBJ1-2; 7 nucleotides agree with TRBD1. V was pared by 1 base and J by 12 bases, with 11 bases of the junction left unmatched. This CDR3 has 14 residues. The germline gives CDR1 PRHDT, CDR2 FYEKMQ (reference sequence). The CDR3 coding sequence is TGTGCCAGCAGCTTAGTTTCCCGGTTCACAGGGGACACCTTC. It encodes CASSLVSRFTGDTF.

This chain connects TRBV19 to TRBJ2-7; D is perhaps TRBD2 (6 bases). There are 14 residues in the CDR3. The ends were cut back, 5 bases at V and 2 bases at J, with 13 bases in the middle. Germline CDR1 is LNHDA and CDR2 is SQIVND (reference sequence). The CDR3 DNA sequence: TGTGCCAGTAGTTCGAGGACTATCCCCTACGAGCAGTACGTC. Amino acids: CASSSRTIPYEQYV.

This clone was counted a few times. V and J are TRBV7-2 and TRBJ1-1; TRBD1 aligns across 9 bases. J gave up 4 bases and V 5 bases, and 8 bases lay outside the gene matches. Germline CDR1 SGHTA, CDR2 FQGNSA. The CDR3 is 15 residues long. This CDR3 is CASSQQGTGLTEAFF. CDR3 in DNA: TGTGCCAGCAGCCAACAGGGGACAGGGCTCACTGAAGCTTTCTTT.

The gene calls are TRBV14 and TRBJ2-5; D might be TRBD1 (5 bases). CDR1 and CDR2 from the germline V gene are SGHDN and FVKESK. The CDR3 totals 14 residues. The germline V and J ends were trimmed by 1 base and 0 bases, with 6 bases remaining between them. CDR3 protein: CASSQAGYQETQYF. The CDR3 DNA reads as TGTGCCAGCAGCCAAGCAGGGTACCAAGAGACCCAGTACTTC.

The chain is built from TRBV5-1 and TRBJ2-5; 8 bases are a match to TRBD2. From germline, CDR1 is SGHRS and CDR2 YFSETQ. With V trimmed by 0 bases and J by 0 bases, 4 bases remained unmatched. The CDR3 consists of 16 residues. The CDR3 region has the DNA TGCGCCAGCAGCTTGGTCGGTAGCGGGGACCAAGAGACCCAGTACTTC. Its protein is CASSLVGSGDQETQYF.

The rearrangement joins TRBV7-2 to TRBJ1-2; 7 nucleotides line up with TRBD1. V lost 0 bases and J lost 2; bases outside the gene matches: 9. There are 17 residues in the CDR3. Germline V gives CDR1 SGHTA, CDR2 FQGNSA. This CDR3 reads CASSLAPGTASNYGYTF. The DNA for the CDR3 is TGTGCCAGCAGCTTAGCGCCCGGGACAGCCTCGAACTATGGCTACACCTTC.

The chain joins TRBV27 to TRBJ2-1, with 8 bases aligning to TRBD2. Germline CDR1 MNHEY, CDR2 SMNVEV (reference sequence). The J segment lost 4 bases and the V segment lost 0 bases, leaving 5 bases of the junction unmatched. This CDR3 has 16 residues. The CDR3 sequence is CASSLSSGSRYNEQFF. The DNA of the CDR3 is TGTGCCAGCAGTTTATCCAGCGGGAGTCGGTACAATGAGCAGTTCTTC.

The rearrangement joins TRBV6-5 to TRBJ1-4; D gene uncertain. V lost 0 bases, J lost 3 bases, and 5 bases lay in between. The CDR3 extends over 14 amino acids. Germline V gene lookup returns CDR1 MNHEY and CDR2 SVGAGI. The DNA of the CDR3 is TGTGCCAGCAGTTACTCCCAGGCTAATGAAAAACTGTTTTTT. It codes for CASSYSQANEKLFF.

This chain uses TRBV29-1 with TRBJ1-2; no clear D. Trimming removed 2 bases at V and 3 bases at J, with 7 bases between. From germline, CDR1 is SQVTM and CDR2 ANQGSEA. This CDR3 comprises 12 residues. The CDR3 loop is CSVETGDYGYTF. The CDR3 DNA reads TGCAGCGTTGAAACCGGAGACTATGGCTACACCTTC.

The J gene is TRBJ2-1, the V gene TRBV11-2; D may be TRBD2 (6 bases). Trimming took off 4 bases at V and 8 bases at J, with 24 bases between the two ends. Germline assignment: CDR1 SGHAT and CDR2 FQNNGV. The CDR3 runs 17 residues. Here the CDR3 reads CASSSTVWRDSMHEQFF. The CDR3 DNA follows: TGTGCCAGCAGCTCTACTGTTTGGCGGGATTCCATGCATGAGCAGTTCTTC.

The chain is built from TRBV4-1 and TRBJ2-1, with D possibly TRBD2 on 6 matching bases. Trimming pared 1 base from V and 1 base from J, leaving 14 bases between. Germline values: CDR1 MGHRA, CDR2 YSYEKL. CDR3 length: 17 residues. CDR3 region: CASSQVSGSSSYNEQFF. In nucleotides, the CDR3 is TGCGCCAGCAGCCAAGTTTCCGGGAGTAGTTCCTACAATGAGCAGTTCTTC.

The genes are TRBV9 and TRBJ1-1; D unresolved. This CDR3 comprises 13 residues. Germline V CDR1 and CDR2: SGDLS, YYNGEE. V was clipped by 0 bases and J by 2 bases, with 5 bases between them. This CDR3 is CASSVGRNTEAFF. In nucleotides, the CDR3 is TGTGCCAGCAGCGTAGGCAGAAACACTGAAGCTTTCTTT.

The gene calls are TRBV15 and TRBJ2-2; 7 bases are a match to TRBD2. The germline gives CDR1 LNHNV, CDR2 YYDKDF (reference sequence). There are 16 residues in the CDR3. Losses at the gene ends were 1 base for V and 2 bases for J; bases not matched to a gene: 4. CDR3: CATSRVRDYNTGELFF. In DNA, the CDR3 is TGTGCCACCAGCAGAGTCCGGGACTACAACACCGGGGAGCTGTTTTTT.

The chain joins TRBV25-1 to TRBJ2-1; D is perhaps TRBD2 (6 bases). V was shortened by 1 base and J by 5 bases, with 12 bases between the two germline ends. CDR1 is MGHDK and CDR2 is SYGVNS in the germline V gene. The CDR3 spans 15 residues. In DNA form, the CDR3 reads TGTGCCAGCAGTGAATTTGGGGGGAAGGACAATGAGCAGTTCTTC. Translation gives CASSEFGGKDNEQFF.